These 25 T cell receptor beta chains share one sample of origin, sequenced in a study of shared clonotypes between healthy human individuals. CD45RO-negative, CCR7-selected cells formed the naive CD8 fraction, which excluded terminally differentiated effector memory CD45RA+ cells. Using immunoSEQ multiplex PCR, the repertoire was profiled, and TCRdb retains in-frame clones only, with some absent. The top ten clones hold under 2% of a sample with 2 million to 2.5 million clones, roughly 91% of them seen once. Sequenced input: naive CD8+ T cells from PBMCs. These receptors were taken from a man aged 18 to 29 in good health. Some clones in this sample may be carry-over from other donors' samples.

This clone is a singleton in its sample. This CDR3 is CASRPPGWGYGYTF. CDR3 DNA sequence: TGTGCCAGCAGACCGCCAGGGTGGGGCTATGGCTACACCTTC. This chain links TRBV27 with TRBJ1-2; D is perhaps TRBD1 (5 bases). Trimming cost V 6 bases and J 4 bases, with 15 bases left between them. CDR1 is MNHEY, CDR2 SMNVEV, per germline (reference sequence). The CDR3 sequence is 14 residues long.

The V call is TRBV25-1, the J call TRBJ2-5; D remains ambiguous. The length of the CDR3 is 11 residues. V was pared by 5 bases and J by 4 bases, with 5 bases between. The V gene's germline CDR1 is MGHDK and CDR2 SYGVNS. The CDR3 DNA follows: TGTGCCAGCAGTCCTTCAGAGACCCAGTACTTC. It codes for CASSPSETQYF.

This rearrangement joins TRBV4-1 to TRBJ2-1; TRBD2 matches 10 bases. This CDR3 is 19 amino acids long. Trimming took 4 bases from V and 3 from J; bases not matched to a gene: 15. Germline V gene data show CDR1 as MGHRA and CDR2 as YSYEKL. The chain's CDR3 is CASSPTANLAGADYNEQFF. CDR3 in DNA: TGCGCCAGCAGCCCCACCGCCAACCTAGCGGGGGCCGACTACAATGAGCAGTTCTTC.

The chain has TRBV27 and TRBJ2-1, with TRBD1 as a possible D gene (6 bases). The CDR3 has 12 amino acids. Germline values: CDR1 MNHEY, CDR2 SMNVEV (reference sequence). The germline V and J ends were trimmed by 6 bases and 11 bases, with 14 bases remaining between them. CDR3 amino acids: CASRTWGHQQFF. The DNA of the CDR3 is TGTGCCAGCAGAACCTGGGGGCACCAGCAGTTCTTC.

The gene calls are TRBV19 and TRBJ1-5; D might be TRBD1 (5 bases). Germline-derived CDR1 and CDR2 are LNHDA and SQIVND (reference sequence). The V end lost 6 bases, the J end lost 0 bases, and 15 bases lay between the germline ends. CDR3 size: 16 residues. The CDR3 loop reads CASRTGRSYSNQPQHF. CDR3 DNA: TGTGCCAGTAGAACAGGACGGTCCTATAGCAATCAGCCCCAGCATTTT.

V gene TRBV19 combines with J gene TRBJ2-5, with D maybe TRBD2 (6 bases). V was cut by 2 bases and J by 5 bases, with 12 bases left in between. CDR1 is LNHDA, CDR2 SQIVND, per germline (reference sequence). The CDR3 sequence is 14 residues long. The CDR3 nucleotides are TGTGCCAGTAGTATAAGGGAGGTAGGGGAGACCCAGTACTTC. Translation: CASSIREVGETQYF.

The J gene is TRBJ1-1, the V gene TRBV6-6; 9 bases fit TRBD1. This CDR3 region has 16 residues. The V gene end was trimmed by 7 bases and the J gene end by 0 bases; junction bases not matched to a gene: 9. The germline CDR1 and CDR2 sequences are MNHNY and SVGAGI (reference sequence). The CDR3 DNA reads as TGTGCCAGCAACCAGGACAGGGGACAACTGAACACTGAAGCTTTCTTT. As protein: CASNQDRGQLNTEAFF.

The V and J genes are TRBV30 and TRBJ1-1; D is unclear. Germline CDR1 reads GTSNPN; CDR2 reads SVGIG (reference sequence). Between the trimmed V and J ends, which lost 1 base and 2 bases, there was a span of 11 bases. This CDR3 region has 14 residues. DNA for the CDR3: TGTGCCTGGAGTGATGAGGGTTACAACACTGAAGCTTTCTTT. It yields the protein CAWSDEGYNTEAFF.

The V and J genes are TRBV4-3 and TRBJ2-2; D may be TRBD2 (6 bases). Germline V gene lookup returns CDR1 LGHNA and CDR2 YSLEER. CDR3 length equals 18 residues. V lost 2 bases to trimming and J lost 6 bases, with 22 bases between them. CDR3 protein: CASSQSGVAEIWSGELFF. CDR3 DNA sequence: TGCGCCAGCAGCCAATCGGGGGTAGCGGAGATCTGGTCCGGGGAGCTGTTTTTT.

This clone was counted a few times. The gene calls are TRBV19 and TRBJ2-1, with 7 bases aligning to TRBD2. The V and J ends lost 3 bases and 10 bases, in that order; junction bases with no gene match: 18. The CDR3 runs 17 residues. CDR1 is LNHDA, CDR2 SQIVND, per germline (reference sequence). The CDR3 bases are TGTGCCAGTAGTATCCCCTTTCGAGTAGCGGGTAGTGGGGAGCAGTTCTTC. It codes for CASSIPFRVAGSGEQFF.

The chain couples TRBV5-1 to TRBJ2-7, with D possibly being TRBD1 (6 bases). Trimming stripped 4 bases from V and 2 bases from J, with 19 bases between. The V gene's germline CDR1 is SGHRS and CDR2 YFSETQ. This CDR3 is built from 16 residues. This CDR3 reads CASSPGPLQGTYEQYF. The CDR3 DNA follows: TGCGCCAGCAGCCCAGGGCCCTTACAGGGTACCTACGAGCAGTACTTC.

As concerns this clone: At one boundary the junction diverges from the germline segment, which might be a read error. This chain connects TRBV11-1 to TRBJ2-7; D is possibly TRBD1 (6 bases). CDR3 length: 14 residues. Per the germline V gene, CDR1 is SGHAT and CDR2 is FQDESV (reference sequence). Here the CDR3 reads CASSLGGEGFEQYF. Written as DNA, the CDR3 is TGTGCCAGCAGTTTAGGGGGTGAAGGGTTCGAGCAGTACTTC.

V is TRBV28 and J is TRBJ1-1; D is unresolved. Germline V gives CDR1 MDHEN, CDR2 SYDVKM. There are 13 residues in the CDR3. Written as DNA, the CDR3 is TGTGCTATGCGGGCAGGCCAGAACACTGAAGCTTTCTTT. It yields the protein CAMRAGQNTEAFF.

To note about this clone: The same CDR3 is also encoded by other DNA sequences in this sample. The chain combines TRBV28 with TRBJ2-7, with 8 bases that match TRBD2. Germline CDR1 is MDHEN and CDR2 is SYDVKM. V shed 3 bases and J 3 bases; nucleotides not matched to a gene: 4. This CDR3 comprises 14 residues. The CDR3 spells CASSFPGTSYEQYF. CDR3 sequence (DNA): TGTGCCAGCAGTTTTCCCGGGACTAGCTACGAGCAGTACTTC.

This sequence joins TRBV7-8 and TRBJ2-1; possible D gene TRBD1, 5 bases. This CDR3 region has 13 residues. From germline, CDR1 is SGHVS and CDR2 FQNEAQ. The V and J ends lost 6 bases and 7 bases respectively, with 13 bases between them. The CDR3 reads CASRPSSGNEQFF. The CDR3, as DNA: TGTGCCAGCAGGCCGAGTTCAGGGAATGAGCAGTTCTTC.

As DNA, the CDR3 is TGCGCCAGCAGCCAACTTGGGTCTCCCAATGAGCAGTTCTTC. As protein: CASSQLGSPNEQFF. The chain has TRBV4-3 and TRBJ2-1; D is ambiguous. Germline V gene data show CDR1 as LGHNA and CDR2 as YSLEER. Deletions cut 2 bases from V and 6 bases from J, with 11 bases between. There are 14 residues in the CDR3.

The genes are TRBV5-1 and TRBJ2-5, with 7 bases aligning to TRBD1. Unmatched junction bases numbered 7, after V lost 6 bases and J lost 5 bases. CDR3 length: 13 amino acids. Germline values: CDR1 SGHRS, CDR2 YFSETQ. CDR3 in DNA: TGCGCCAGCAACGCCGGGACAGCTGAGACCCAGTACTTC. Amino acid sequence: CASNAGTAETQYF.

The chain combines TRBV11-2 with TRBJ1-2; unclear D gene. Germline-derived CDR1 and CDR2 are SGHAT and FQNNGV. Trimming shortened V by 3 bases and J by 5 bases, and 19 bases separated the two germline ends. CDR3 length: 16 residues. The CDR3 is CASSFGVRATHYGYTF. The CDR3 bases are TGTGCCAGCAGCTTTGGCGTCCGGGCGACACATTATGGCTACACCTTC. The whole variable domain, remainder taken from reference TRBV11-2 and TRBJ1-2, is EAGVAQSPRYKIIEKRQSVAFWCNPISGHATLYWYQQILGQGPKLLIQFQNNGVVDDSQLPKDRFSAERLKGVDSTLKIQPAKLEDSAVYLCASSFGVRATHYGYTFGSGTRLTVV.

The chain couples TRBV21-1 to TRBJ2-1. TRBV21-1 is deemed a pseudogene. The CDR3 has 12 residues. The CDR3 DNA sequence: TGTGCCAGCAGCAATAGGGCCCATGAGCAGTTCTTC. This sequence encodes CASSNRAHEQFF.

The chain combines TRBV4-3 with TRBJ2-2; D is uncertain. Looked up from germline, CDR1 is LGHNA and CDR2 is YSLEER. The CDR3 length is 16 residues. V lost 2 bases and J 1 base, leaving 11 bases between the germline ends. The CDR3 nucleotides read TGCGCCAGCAGCCAATTTGGAAGAGAGAACACCGGGGAGCTGTTTTTT. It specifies CASSQFGRENTGELFF.

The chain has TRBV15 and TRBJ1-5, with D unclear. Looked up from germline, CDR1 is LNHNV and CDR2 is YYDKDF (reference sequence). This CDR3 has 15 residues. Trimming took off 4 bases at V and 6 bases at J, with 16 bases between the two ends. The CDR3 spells CATSTNGEGSQPQHF. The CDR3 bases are TGTGCCACCAGCACAAACGGGGAGGGAAGTCAGCCCCAGCATTTT.

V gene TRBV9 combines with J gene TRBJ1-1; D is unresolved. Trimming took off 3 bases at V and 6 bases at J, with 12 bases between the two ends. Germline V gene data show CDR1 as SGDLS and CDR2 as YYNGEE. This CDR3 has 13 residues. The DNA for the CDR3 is TGTGCCAGCAGCGCGAATTTAGGGCCTGAAGCTTTCTTT. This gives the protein CASSANLGPEAFF.

CDR3 loop: CASSSIRDRYTGELFF. The CDR3 bases are TGTGCCAGCAGTTCCATCCGGGACAGATACACCGGGGAGCTGTTTTTT. The rearrangement uses TRBV27 and TRBJ2-2, with 7 nucleotides matching TRBD1. Losses at the gene ends were 4 bases for V and 3 bases for J; bases not matched to a gene: 8. The CDR3 sequence is 16 residues long. Germline V gene data show CDR1 as MNHEY and CDR2 as SMNVEV (reference sequence).

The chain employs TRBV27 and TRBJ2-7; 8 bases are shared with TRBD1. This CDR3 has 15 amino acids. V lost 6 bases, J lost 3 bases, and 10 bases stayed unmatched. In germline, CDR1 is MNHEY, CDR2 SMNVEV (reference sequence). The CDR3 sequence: CASRLDRGSDYEQYF. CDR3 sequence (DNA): TGTGCCAGCAGACTTGACAGGGGATCCGACTACGAGCAGTACTTC.

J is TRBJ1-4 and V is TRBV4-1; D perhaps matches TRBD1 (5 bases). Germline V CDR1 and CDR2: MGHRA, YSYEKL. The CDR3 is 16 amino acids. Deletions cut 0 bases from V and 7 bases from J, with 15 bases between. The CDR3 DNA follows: TGCGCCAGCAGCCAAGATGATGAGGGGTCCCTTGAAAAACTGTTTTTT. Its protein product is CASSQDDEGSLEKLFF.